One and the same sample provided the 22 T cell receptor beta chains below, sequenced in a study of blood T cell repertoires in COVID-19. Method: immunoSEQ multiplex PCR; TCRdb's copy keeps in-frame clones and lacks some. The data contain about 170,000 clones, roughly four fifths of them singletons. The sequencing sample was made of peripheral blood. Every receptor here comes from a woman older than 75 with acute or convalescent COVID-19.

The chain has TRBV6-6 and TRBJ2-3; D possibly corresponds to TRBD1 (5 bases). Germline assignment: CDR1 MNHNY and CDR2 SVGAGI (reference sequence). CDR3 length equals 13 residues. V was trimmed by 8 bases and J by 2 bases, leaving 11 bases between them. The CDR3 bases are TGTGCCAGCCTAGGGGTCCTCACAGATACGCAGTATTTT. Its protein product is CASLGVLTDTQYF.

CDR3 bases: TGTGCCAGCAGCGCAGTCGGGAGGACTAGCGGGAGGTACGAGCAGTACTTC. As protein: CASSAVGRTSGRYEQYF. J is TRBJ2-7 and V is TRBV11-2; TRBD2 aligns across 14 bases. This CDR3 spans 17 amino acids. From germline, CDR1 is SGHAT and CDR2 FQNNGV. Trimming cost V 5 bases and J 4 bases; bases outside gene matches: 10.

The chain links TRBV19 to TRBJ2-7, with D perhaps matching TRBD2 (5 bases). CDR3 length: 13 residues. V lost 9 bases to trimming and J lost 0 bases, with 12 bases between them. CDR1 is LNHDA, CDR2 SQIVND, per germline (reference sequence). CDR3: CASRERGSYEQYF. The CDR3 coding sequence is TGTGCCAGCCGGGAACGCGGCTCCTACGAGCAGTACTTC.

The V gene is TRBV12-3 or TRBV12-4, the J gene TRBJ2-1; tentative D call: TRBD1 (6 bases). Trimming left V 5 bases short and J 2 bases short, with 7 bases between. The CDR3 has 13 residues. CDR3 sequence: CASSPGAYNEQFF. For the CDR3, the DNA is TGTGCCAGCAGTCCAGGGGCCTACAATGAGCAGTTCTTC.

The gene calls are TRBV4-3 and TRBJ2-1; a possible D gene is TRBD1 (6 bases). V was pared by 2 bases and J by 1 base, with 15 bases between. The germline V gene encodes CDR1 LGHNA and CDR2 YSLEER. The CDR3 sequence is 17 residues long. The CDR3 bases are TGCGCCAGCAGCCAAAGCGTGGGACAAAAATCCTACAATGAGCAGTTCTTC. This sequence encodes CASSQSVGQKSYNEQFF.

This chain connects TRBV5-1 to TRBJ2-1; D gene ambiguous. The germline V and J ends were trimmed by 4 bases and 0 bases, with 17 bases remaining between them. The germline V gene has CDR1 SGHRS and CDR2 YFSETQ. The CDR3 contains 17 residues. The CDR3 loop reads CASSARAASISYNEQFF. CDR3 sequence (DNA): TGCGCCAGCAGCGCTCGCGCAGCGTCAATCTCCTACAATGAGCAGTTCTTC.

J is TRBJ2-1 and V is TRBV6-5; 8 nucleotides agree with TRBD2. Germline-derived CDR1 and CDR2 are MNHEY and SVGAGI. The CDR3 runs 15 residues. V lost 4 bases and J lost 9; bases outside the gene matches: 11. Here the CDR3 reads CASSSPQAGGTEQFF. The CDR3 coding sequence is TGTGCCAGCAGTTCCCCTCAGGCGGGAGGAACTGAGCAGTTCTTC.

This sequence joins TRBV10-3 and TRBJ2-3; a possible D gene is TRBD2 (6 bases). Germline V gives CDR1 ENHRY, CDR2 SYGVKD. The CDR3 totals 14 residues. CDR3 sequence: CATRLEGSADTQYF. CDR3 sequence (DNA): TGTGCTACCAGGTTGGAGGGATCCGCGGATACGCAGTATTTT.

The V call is TRBV10-3, the J call TRBJ1-3; D gene unclear. V lost 2 bases and J lost 0, with 8 bases in between. Germline values: CDR1 ENHRY, CDR2 SYGVKD. This CDR3 comprises 15 residues. The CDR3 nucleotides are TGTGCCATCAGTGAGACGGCAGGCTCTGGAAACACCATATATTTT. It is translated as CAISETAGSGNTIYF.

The CDR3: CASSLVPETQYF. The DNA of the CDR3 is TGTGCCAGCAGCTTAGTTCCTGAGACCCAGTACTTC. The rearrangement uses TRBV7-2 and TRBJ2-5, with D unclear. Germline CDR1 and CDR2: SGHTA and FQGNSA. Trimming cost V 1 base and J 5 bases, with 5 bases left between them. This CDR3 spans 12 amino acids.

In DNA, the CDR3 is TGTGCCAGCAGGGGGACAGACACTGAAGCTTTCTTT. It is translated as CASRGTDTEAFF. V is TRBV5-6 and J is TRBJ1-1, with TRBD1 matching 7 bases. The CDR3 runs to 12 residues. Germline V gene data show CDR1 as SGHDT and CDR2 as YYEEEE. V lost 5 bases and J lost 3; bases outside the gene matches: 1.

The V gene is TRBV4-2, the J gene TRBJ2-7, with 13 positions matching TRBD2. CDR3 length: 17 amino acids. Germline V lookup: CDR1 LGHNA, CDR2 YNFKEQ. After removal of 2 bases from V and 5 bases from J, the junction contained 9 bases not matched to a gene. CDR3 amino acids: CASSQSGLAGREDEQYF. CDR3 nucleotides: TGTGCCAGCAGCCAATCGGGACTAGCGGGGAGAGAGGACGAGCAGTACTTC.

The V and J genes are TRBV7-2 and TRBJ2-1; 8 nucleotides agree with TRBD2. Germline V gene sequence: CDR1 SGHTA, CDR2 FQGNSA. V gave up 0 bases and J gave up 2 bases; unmatched junction bases: 6. The CDR3 length is 17 residues. CDR3 nucleotides: TGTGCCAGCAGCTTAGCAGGGGCTAGCGGGCCCTACAATGAGCAGTTCTTC. It specifies CASSLAGASGPYNEQFF. The full variable domain, with the rest looked up from reference TRBV7-2 and TRBJ2-1, is GAGVSQSPSNKVTEKGKDVELRCDPISGHTALYWYRQSLGQGLEFLIYFQGNSAPDKSGLPSDRFSAERTGGSVSTLTIQRTQQEDSAVYLCASSLAGASGPYNEQFFGPGTRLTVL.

The chain is built from TRBV7-2 and TRBJ2-5; 11 nucleotides agree with TRBD2. The CDR3 length is 16 residues. Per germline, CDR1 SGHTA and CDR2 FQGNSA. Trimming removed 3 bases from V and 5 bases from J; junction bases left unmatched: 8. The CDR3 loop is CASSFLSGRAGETQYF. The CDR3 nucleotides are TGTGCCAGCAGCTTCCTTAGCGGGAGGGCCGGGGAGACCCAGTACTTC.

The CDR3 here is CASSLGYFEAFF. The CDR3 DNA follows: TGTGCCAGCAGCTTAGGATACTTTGAAGCTTTCTTT. V usage is TRBV7-2 and J usage is TRBJ1-1; no clear D gene. The CDR3 is 12 amino acids. V was shortened by 1 base and J by 7 bases, with 7 bases between the two germline ends. Germline lookup yields CDR1 SGHTA and CDR2 FQGNSA.

This clone came up many times. The chain couples TRBV5-4 to TRBJ1-2; D call uncertain. The CDR3 length is 14 residues. The germline V and J ends were trimmed by 1 base and 5 bases, with 12 bases remaining between them. Germline V CDR1 and CDR2: SGHNT, YYREEE (reference sequence). In DNA form, the CDR3 reads TGTGCCAGCAGCTTGCCGACCGGGAGGTATGGCTACACCTTC. This translates into CASSLPTGRYGYTF. Using reference TRBV5-4 and TRBJ1-2 for the parts outside the CDR3, the full variable domain is ETGVTQSPTHLIKTRGQQVTLRCSSQSGHNTVSWYQQALGQGPQFIFQYYREEENGRGNFPPRFSGLQFPNYSSELNVNALELDDSALYLCASSLPTGRYGYTFGSGTRLTVV.

V usage is TRBV6-6 and J usage is TRBJ2-1; 9 bases are shared with TRBD2. Per the germline V gene, CDR1 is MNHNY and CDR2 is SVGAGI (reference sequence). CDR3 length equals 17 residues. With V trimmed by 5 bases and J by 2 bases, 10 bases remained unmatched. The CDR3 DNA sequence: TGTGCCAGCAGTCTTGAAATTAGCGGGAGTACCTACAATGAGCAGTTCTTC. Protein: CASSLEISGSTYNEQFF.

CDR3 sequence: CASSQALSSGNTIYF. The CDR3 bases are TGCGCCAGCAGCCAAGCGCTGAGCTCTGGAAACACCATATATTTT. This chain uses TRBV4-1 with TRBJ1-3, with unresolved D. CDR1 is MGHRA and CDR2 is YSYEKL in the germline V gene. This CDR3 is 15 amino acids long. Trimming left V 1 base short and J 0 bases short, with 7 bases between.

This clone was seen a handful of times. The chain carries TRBV19 and TRBJ1-1; 8 bases match TRBD1. V was pared by 5 bases and J by 2 bases, with 10 bases of the junction left unmatched. The CDR3 is 16 residues long. Germline V gene data show CDR1 as LNHDA and CDR2 as SQIVND (reference sequence). CDR3 loop: CASSPLTGAGNTEAFF. The CDR3 DNA is TGTGCCAGTAGTCCGCTGACAGGGGCGGGCAACACTGAAGCTTTCTTT.

This clone was seen a handful of times. The rearrangement uses TRBV5-1 and TRBJ1-6; TRBD1 agrees at 10 bases. The J segment lost 10 bases and the V segment lost 4 bases, leaving 8 bases of the junction unmatched. CDR1 SGHRS and CDR2 YFSETQ come from the germline V gene. This CDR3 contains 15 residues. The CDR3 is CASSRDRGHRSPLHF. The CDR3, as DNA: TGCGCCAGCAGCCGAGACAGGGGGCATCGGTCACCCCTCCACTTT.

V gene TRBV19 combines with J gene TRBJ2-1; 8 nucleotides agree with TRBD2. After removal of 7 bases from V and 7 bases from J, the junction contained 15 bases not matched to a gene. The germline gives CDR1 LNHDA, CDR2 SQIVND (reference sequence). CDR3 length: 16 amino acids. CDR3 amino acids: CASTPLGAGERNEQFF. Here the CDR3 DNA reads TGTGCCAGTACCCCCTTAGGAGCGGGAGAAAGGAATGAGCAGTTCTTC.

This clone was seen once. This sequence joins TRBV29-1 and TRBJ1-2, with 10 bases fitting TRBD1. This CDR3 comprises 14 residues. The V and J ends lost 1 base and 6 bases, in that order; junction bases with no gene match: 5. Per germline, CDR1 SQVTM and CDR2 ANQGSEA. CDR3 loop: CSVEGIGTGDGYTF. CDR3 nucleotides: TGCAGCGTTGAAGGGATTGGGACAGGGGATGGCTACACCTTC.